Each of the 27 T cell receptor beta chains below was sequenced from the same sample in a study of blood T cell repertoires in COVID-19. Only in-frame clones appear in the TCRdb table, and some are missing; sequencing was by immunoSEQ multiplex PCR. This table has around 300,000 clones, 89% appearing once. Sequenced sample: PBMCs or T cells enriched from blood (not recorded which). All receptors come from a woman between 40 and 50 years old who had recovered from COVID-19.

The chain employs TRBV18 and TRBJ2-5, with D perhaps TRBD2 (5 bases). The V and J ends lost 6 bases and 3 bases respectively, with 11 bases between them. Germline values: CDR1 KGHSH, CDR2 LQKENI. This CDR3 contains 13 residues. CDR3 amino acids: CASSTGVEETQYF. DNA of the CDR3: TGTGCCAGCTCCACCGGGGTGGAAGAGACCCAGTACTTC.

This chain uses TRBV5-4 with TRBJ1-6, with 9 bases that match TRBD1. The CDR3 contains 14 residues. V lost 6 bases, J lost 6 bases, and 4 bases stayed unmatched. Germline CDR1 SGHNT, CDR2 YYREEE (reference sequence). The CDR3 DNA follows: TGTGCCAGCAACCTGGACAGGGGTAATTCACCCCTCCACTTT. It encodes CASNLDRGNSPLHF.

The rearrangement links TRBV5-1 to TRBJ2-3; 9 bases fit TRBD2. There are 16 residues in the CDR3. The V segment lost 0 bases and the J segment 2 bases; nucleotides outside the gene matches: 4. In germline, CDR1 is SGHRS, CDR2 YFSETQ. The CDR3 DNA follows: TGCGCCAGCAGCTTGGGACTAGCGGACCCCACAGATACGCAGTATTTT. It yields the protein CASSLGLADPTDTQYF.

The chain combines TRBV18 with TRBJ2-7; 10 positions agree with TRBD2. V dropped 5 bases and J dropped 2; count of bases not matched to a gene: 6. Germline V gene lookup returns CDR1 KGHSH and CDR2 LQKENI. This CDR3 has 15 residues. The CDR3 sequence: CASSTGTSATYEQYF. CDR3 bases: TGTGCCAGCTCAACCGGGACTAGCGCAACCTACGAGCAGTACTTC.

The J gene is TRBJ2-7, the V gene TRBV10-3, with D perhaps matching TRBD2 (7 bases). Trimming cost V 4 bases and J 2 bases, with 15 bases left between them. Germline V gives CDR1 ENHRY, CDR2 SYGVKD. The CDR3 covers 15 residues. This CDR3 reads CAISAGGGGTYEQYF. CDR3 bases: TGTGCCATCAGTGCGGGGGGAGGGGGAACCTACGAGCAGTACTTC.

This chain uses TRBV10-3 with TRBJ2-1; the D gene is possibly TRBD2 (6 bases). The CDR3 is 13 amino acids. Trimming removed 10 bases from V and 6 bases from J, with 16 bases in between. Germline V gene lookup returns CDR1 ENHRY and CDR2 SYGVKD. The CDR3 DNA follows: TGTGCCACCCGCCCCGGGGGACGCAATGAGCAGTTCTTC. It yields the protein CATRPGGRNEQFF.

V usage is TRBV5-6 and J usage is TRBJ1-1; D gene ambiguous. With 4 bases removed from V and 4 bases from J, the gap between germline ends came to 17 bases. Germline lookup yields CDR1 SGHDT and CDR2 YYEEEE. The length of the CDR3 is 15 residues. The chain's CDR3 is CASSPAAGRSTEAFF. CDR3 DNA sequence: TGTGCCAGCAGCCCGGCGGCGGGGAGGAGCACTGAAGCTTTCTTT.

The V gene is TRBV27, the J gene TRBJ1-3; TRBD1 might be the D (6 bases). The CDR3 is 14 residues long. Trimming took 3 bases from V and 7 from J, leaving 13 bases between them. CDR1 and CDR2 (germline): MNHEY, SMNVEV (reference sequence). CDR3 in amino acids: CASSFRGNGNTIYF. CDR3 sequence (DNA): TGTGCCAGCAGTTTCAGGGGAAATGGGAACACCATATATTTT.

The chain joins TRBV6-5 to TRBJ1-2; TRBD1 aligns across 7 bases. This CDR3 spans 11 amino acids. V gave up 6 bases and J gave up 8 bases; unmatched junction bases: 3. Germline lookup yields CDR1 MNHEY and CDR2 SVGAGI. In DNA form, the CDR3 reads TGTGCCAGCAGGGCAGGGGGAGGCTACACCTTC. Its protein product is CASRAGGGYTF.

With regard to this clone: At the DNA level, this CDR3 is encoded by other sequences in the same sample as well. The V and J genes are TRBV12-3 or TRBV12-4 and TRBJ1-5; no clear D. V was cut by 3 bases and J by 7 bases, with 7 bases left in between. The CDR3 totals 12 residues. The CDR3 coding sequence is TGTGCCAGCAGTTTTTCCTCCCAGCCCCAGCATTTT. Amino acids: CASSFSSQPQHF.

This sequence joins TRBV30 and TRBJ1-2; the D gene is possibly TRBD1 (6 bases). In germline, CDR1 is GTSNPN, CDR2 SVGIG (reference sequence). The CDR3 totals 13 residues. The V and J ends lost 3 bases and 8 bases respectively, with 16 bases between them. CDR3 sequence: CAWRGQGWNGYTF. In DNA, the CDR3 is TGTGCCTGGAGGGGGCAGGGGTGGAACGGCTACACCTTC.

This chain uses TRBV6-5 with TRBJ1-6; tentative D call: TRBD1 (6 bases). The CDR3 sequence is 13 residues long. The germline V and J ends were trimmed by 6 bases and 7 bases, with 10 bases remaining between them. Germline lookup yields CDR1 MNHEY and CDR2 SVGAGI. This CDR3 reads CASRTGSNSPLHF. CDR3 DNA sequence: TGTGCCAGCAGGACAGGATCCAATTCACCCCTCCACTTT.

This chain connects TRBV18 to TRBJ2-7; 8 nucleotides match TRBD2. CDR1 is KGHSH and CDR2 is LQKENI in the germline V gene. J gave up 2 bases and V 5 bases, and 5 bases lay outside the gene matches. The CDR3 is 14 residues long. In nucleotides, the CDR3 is TGTGCCAGCTCATTACCGGGACTAGCCTACGAGCAGTACTTC. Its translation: CASSLPGLAYEQYF.

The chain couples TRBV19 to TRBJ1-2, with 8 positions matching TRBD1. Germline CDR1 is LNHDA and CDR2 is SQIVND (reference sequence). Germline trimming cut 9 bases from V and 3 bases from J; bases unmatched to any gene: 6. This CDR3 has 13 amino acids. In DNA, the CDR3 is TGTGCCAGGCCGGGACAGGCCTACTATGGCTACACCTTC. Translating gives CARPGQAYYGYTF. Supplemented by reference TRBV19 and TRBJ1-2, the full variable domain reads DGGITQSPKYLFRKEGQNVTLSCEQNLNHDAMYWYRQDPGQGLRLIYYSQIVNDFQKGDIAEGYSVSREKKESFPLTVTSAQKNPTAFYLCARPGQAYYGYTFGSGTRLTVV.

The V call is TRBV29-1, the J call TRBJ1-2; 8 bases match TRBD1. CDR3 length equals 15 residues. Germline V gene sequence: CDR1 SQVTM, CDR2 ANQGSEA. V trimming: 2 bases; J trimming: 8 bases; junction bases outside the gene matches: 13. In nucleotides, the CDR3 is TGCAGCGTTGAAACGAGGGACAGGAATATCGAGGGCTACACCTTC. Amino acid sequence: CSVETRDRNIEGYTF.

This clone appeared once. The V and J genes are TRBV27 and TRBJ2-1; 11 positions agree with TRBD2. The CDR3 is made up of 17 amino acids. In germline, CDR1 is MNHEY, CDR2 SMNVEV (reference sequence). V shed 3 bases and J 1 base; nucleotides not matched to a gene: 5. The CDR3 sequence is CASSLQASGRSYNEQFF. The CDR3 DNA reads TGTGCCAGCAGTTTGCAGGCTAGCGGGAGGTCCTACAATGAGCAGTTCTTC.

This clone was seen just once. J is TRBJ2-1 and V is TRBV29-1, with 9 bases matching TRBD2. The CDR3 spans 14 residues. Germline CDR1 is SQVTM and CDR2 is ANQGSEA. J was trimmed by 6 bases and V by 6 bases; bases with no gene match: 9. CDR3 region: CSVPVAGVSNEQFF. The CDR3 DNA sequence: TGCAGCGTGCCAGTAGCGGGGGTTAGCAATGAGCAGTTCTTC.

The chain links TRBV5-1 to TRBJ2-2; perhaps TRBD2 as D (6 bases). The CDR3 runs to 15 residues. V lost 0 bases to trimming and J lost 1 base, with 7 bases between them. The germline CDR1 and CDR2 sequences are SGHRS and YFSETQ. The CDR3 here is CASSLGGENTGELFF. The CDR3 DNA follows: TGCGCCAGCAGCTTGGGCGGGGAGAACACCGGGGAGCTGTTTTTT. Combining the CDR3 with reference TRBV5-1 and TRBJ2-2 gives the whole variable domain KAGVTQTPRYLIKTRGQQVTLSCSPISGHRSVSWYQQTPGQGLQFLFEYFSETQRNKGNFPGRFSGRQFSNSRSEMNVSTLELGDSALYLCASSLGGENTGELFFGEGSRLTVL.

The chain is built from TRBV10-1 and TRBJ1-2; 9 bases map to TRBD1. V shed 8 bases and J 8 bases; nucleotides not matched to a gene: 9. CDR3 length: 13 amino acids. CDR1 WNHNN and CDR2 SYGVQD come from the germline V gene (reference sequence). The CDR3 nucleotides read TGCGCCAGCCCGGGACAGGGCGACTGCGGCTACACCTTC. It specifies CASPGQGDCGYTF.

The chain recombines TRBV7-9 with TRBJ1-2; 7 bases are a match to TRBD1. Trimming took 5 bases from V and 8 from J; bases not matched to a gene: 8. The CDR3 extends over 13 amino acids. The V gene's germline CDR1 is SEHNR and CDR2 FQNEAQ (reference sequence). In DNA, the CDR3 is TGTGCCAGCAGCCCGGACAGGTCAAACGGCTACACCTTC. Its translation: CASSPDRSNGYTF.

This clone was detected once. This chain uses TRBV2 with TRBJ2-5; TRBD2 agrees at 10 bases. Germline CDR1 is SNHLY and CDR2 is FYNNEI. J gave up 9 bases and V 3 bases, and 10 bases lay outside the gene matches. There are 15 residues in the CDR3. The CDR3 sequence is CASSDQTSGPGAQYF. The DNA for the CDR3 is TGTGCCAGCAGTGATCAGACTAGCGGGCCTGGCGCCCAGTACTTC.

In nucleotides, the CDR3 is TGTGCCAGCAGCGTAGGGGCTAGCGGGGGGGCAGAGACCCAGTACTTC. As protein: CASSVGASGGAETQYF. V is TRBV9 and J is TRBJ2-5; 12 bases line up with TRBD2. Per the germline V gene, CDR1 is SGDLS and CDR2 is YYNGEE. V dropped 0 bases and J dropped 4; count of bases not matched to a gene: 4. The CDR3 extends over 16 amino acids.

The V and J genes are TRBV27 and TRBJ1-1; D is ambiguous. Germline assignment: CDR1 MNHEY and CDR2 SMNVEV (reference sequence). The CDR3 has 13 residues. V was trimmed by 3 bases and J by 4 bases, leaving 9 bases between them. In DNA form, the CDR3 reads TGTGCCAGCAGTTTCTTAGGGAGCACTGAAGCTTTCTTT. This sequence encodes CASSFLGSTEAFF.

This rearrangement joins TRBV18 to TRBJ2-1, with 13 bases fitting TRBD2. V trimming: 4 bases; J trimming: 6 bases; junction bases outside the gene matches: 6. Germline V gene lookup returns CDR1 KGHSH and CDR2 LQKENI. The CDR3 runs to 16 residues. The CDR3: CASSLTSGGAVNEQFF. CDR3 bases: TGTGCCAGCTCACTCACTAGCGGGGGGGCCGTCAATGAGCAGTTCTTC.

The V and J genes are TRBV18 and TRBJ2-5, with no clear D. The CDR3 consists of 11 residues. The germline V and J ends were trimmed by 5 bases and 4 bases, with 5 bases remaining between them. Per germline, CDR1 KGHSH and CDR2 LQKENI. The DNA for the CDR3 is TGTGCCAGCTCATATCGAGAGACCCAGTACTTC. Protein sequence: CASSYRETQYF. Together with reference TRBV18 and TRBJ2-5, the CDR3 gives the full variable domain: NAGVMQNPRHLVRRRGQEARLRCSPMKGHSHVYWYRQLPEEGLKFMVYLQKENIIDESGMPKERFSAEFPKEGPSILRIQQVVRGDSAAYFCASSYRETQYFGPGTRLLVL.

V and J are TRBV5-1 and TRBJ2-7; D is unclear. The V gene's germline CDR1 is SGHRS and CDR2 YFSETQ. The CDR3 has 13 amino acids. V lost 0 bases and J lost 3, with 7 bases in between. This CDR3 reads CASSLAAGYEQYF. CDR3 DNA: TGCGCCAGCAGCTTGGCCGCAGGCTACGAGCAGTACTTC.

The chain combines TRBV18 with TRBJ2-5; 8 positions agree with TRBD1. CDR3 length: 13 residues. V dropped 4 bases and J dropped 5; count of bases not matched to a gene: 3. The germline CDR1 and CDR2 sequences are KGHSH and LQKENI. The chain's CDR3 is CASSRDRTETQYF. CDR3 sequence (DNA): TGTGCCAGCTCACGGGACAGGACGGAGACCCAGTACTTC. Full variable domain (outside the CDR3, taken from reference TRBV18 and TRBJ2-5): NAGVMQNPRHLVRRRGQEARLRCSPMKGHSHVYWYRQLPEEGLKFMVYLQKENIIDESGMPKERFSAEFPKEGPSILRIQQVVRGDSAAYFCASSRDRTETQYFGPGTRLLVL.